This is a list of T cell receptor beta chains from one sample in a study of cytomegalovirus exposure and HLA in healthy donors. Sequenced by immunoSEQ multiplex PCR; TCRdb stores in-frame clones only, minus some. Among about 110,000 clones, just over 70% were seen once, and the ten largest hold about 0.8%. Sequencing was performed on PBMCs. These receptors all come from a boy aged 5-17 years in good health and CMV-seronegative. Both conserved end residues are part of each CDR3. The D gene is left open where the match is weak. Rows may omit the clone size; those that give it use once, few, many or a size class.

NA NA TRBJ2-2 TRBV6-1 CASSEAVWAVKGDTGELFF TGTGCCAGCAGTGAAGCTGTGTGGGCAGTAAAAGGGGACACCGGGGAGCTGTTTTTT
NA NA TRBJ1-2 TRBV6-5 CASSRTASYGYTF TGTGCCAGCAGTCGGACAGCCTCCTATGGCTACACCTTC
NA NA TRBJ1-1 TRBV7-9 CASSPQVTTEAFF TGTGCCAGCAGCCCACAGGTGACTACTGAAGCTTTCTTT
TRBD1 NA TRBJ2-2 TRBV11-3 CASSPQGAGELFF TGTGCCAGCAGCCCACAGGGGGCTGGGGAGCTGTTTTTT
TRBD2 NA TRBJ2-3 TRBV5-4 CASSLGLAGTDTQYF TGTGCCAGCAGCTTAGGACTAGCGGGGACAGATACGCAGTATTTT
TRBD2 NA TRBJ2-7 TRBV18 CASSPGRGMSYEQYF TGTGCCAGCTCCCCCGGGAGGGGGATGTCCTACGAGCAGTACTTC
TRBD1 few TRBJ1-4 TRBV7-8 CASSEAGGREKLFF TGTGCCAGCAGCGAAGCAGGGGGCAGAGAAAAACTGTTTTTT
TRBD1 NA TRBJ1-6 TRBV5-4 CASSSGDRGKSPLHF TGTGCCAGCAGCTCCGGGGACAGGGGTAAATCACCCCTCCACTTT
NA NA TRBJ2-7 TRBV4-1 CASLAFSAPSYEQYF TGCGCCAGCTTAGCCTTTTCAGCCCCCTCCTACGAGCAGTACTTC
TRBD1 NA TRBJ1-1 TRBV18 CASSQGQDGEAFF TGTGCCAGCTCGCAGGGACAGGACGGTGAAGCTTTCTTT
TRBD2 NA TRBJ2-3 TRBV6-4 CASSSSSGGADTQYF TGTGCCAGCAGCTCTTCTAGCGGGGGGGCAGATACGCAGTATTTT
TRBD1 NA TRBJ2-7 TRBV6-1 CASTIGGQGFYEQYF TGTGCCAGCACCATAGGGGGACAGGGATTCTACGAGCAGTACTTC
TRBD1 once TRBJ1-4 TRBV15 CATSRLGQGDEKLFF TGTGCCACCAGCAGATTGGGACAGGGGGATGAAAAACTGTTTTTT
NA NA TRBJ2-7 TRBV6-7 CASSYRDTYEQYF TGTGCCAGCAGTTACCGGGACACCTACGAGCAGTACTTC
TRBD2 NA TRBJ2-7 TRBV7-9 CASSLGLAGAYEQYF TGTGCCAGCAGCTTGGGACTAGCGGGAGCCTACGAGCAGTACTTC
NA NA TRBJ2-4 TRBV15 CATSRDLRGNIQYF TGTGCCACCAGCAGAGATTTGCGGGGAAACATTCAGTACTTC
TRBD2 NA TRBJ2-7 TRBV6-6 CASISGRVYEQYF TGTGCCAGCATTAGCGGGAGAGTCTACGAGCAGTACTTC
TRBD1 NA TRBJ2-7 TRBV23-1 CARSSAETGTHEQYF TGCGCCCGCTCCTCGGCCGAGACAGGGACCCACGAGCAGTACTTC
NA NA TRBJ2-7 TRBV18 CASSPGRRTYEQYF TGTGCCAGCTCCCCAGGGAGGCGGACCTACGAGCAGTACTTC